This T cell receptor (beta chain) was obtained from a study of blood T cell repertoires in COVID-19. Germline CDR1 and CDR2: KGHSH and LQKENI. The V end was cut by 4 bases, the J end by 2 bases, with 14 bases between. The CDR3 has 15 amino acids. The protocol was immunoSEQ multiplex PCR, while the TCRdb copy is restricted to in-frame clones and leaves out a portion. Seen here are about 180,000 clones, around 83% observed once, and the top ten hold roughly 2.9%. The source material was peripheral blood. This rearrangement joins TRBV18 to TRBJ1-1; D remains unclear. The receptor was isolated from a woman younger than 45 with active or convalescent COVID-19. CDR3 residues: CASSLYGEVNTEAFF. The CDR3 nucleotides are TGTGCCAGCTCACTCTATGGCGAGGTTAACACTGAAGCTTTCTTT. Based on the CDR3 plus reference TRBV18 and TRBJ1-1, the full variable domain is NAGVMQNPRHLVRRRGQEARLRCSPMKGHSHVYWYRQLPEEGLKFMVYLQKENIIDESGMPKERFSAEFPKEGPSILRIQQVVRGDSAAYFCASSLYGEVNTEAFFGQGTRLTVV.